The clone carrying this T cell receptor beta chain occurred many times. The antigen is unknown. The data originate from a study of T cells in Graves' hyperthyroidism and ophthalmopathy. The study, taken as a whole, reports: Before onset, by a median of approximately 5.9 months, the model predicted ophthalmopathy. Blood shared most expanded thyroid clonotypes above 0.001.

Amplified TCR beta CDR3 regions derived from RNA transcripts. The HTBI primer set drove a first-round RT-PCR of the TCR CDR3. TCRdb recomputed calls from the multiplex PCR reads with MiXCR, one row per CDR3 protein. The profile covers around 380,000 distinct CDR3 sequences, with around an eighth appearing a single time and less than 25% taken by the ten largest. Uncontrolled infections, other autoimmune diseases, pregnancy or lactation led to exclusion of patients. This CDR3 region has 13 residues. V lost 8 bases and J lost 2, with 12 bases in between. The source is a man under 40 with Graves' hyperthyroidism that later progressed to Graves' ophthalmopathy. Material: blood. The V and J genes are TRBV12-3 or TRBV12-4 and TRBJ1-2; unclear D gene. CDR3: CASGEGRNYGYTF. CDR3 nucleotide sequence: TGTGCCAGCGGAGAAGGCAGGAACTATGGCTACACCTTC.